The 32 T cell receptor beta chains presented below share a single source sample, sequenced in a study of blood T cell repertoires in COVID-19. Profiled with immunoSEQ multiplex PCR; TCRdb holds only in-frame clones, not every one. Here the sample spans more than 200,000 clones, 80% to 90% being singletons. Material: peripheral blood. The receptor source for this set is a man aged 35 to 55 with acute or convalescent COVID-19.

This clone showed up just once. The genes are TRBV3-1 (or the pseudogene TRBV3-2) and TRBJ1-2, with 9 bases identical to TRBD1. The CDR3 runs to 14 residues. Germline V CDR1 and CDR2: LGHDT, YNNKEL (reference sequence). With V trimmed by 0 bases and J by 10 bases, 6 bases remained unmatched. The CDR3 loop reads CASSQEGTGTIYTF. The CDR3 bases are TGTGCCAGCAGCCAAGAGGGGACAGGGACCATCTACACCTTC.

This chain links TRBV3-1 (or the pseudogene TRBV3-2) with TRBJ2-2; TRBD2 is a possible D gene (5 bases). V was shortened by 3 bases and J by 3 bases, with 14 bases between the two germline ends. Germline assignment: CDR1 LGHDT and CDR2 YNNKEL (reference sequence). The length of the CDR3 is 16 residues. This CDR3 reads CASSHPGGYYTGELFF. CDR3 nucleotide sequence: TGTGCCAGCAGCCACCCTGGAGGCTACTACACCGGGGAGCTGTTTTTT.

This sequence joins TRBV11-2 and TRBJ2-5; D perhaps matches TRBD2 (6 bases). CDR1 is SGHAT and CDR2 is FQNNGV in the germline V gene. V was clipped by 1 base and J by 2 bases, with 14 bases between them. The CDR3 contains 16 residues. This chain's CDR3 is CASSLVGDSFQETQYF. CDR3 sequence (DNA): TGTGCCAGCAGCTTAGTAGGGGACTCCTTTCAAGAGACCCAGTACTTC.

The chain recombines TRBV19 with TRBJ2-3, with 7 bases aligning to TRBD1. J was trimmed by 3 bases and V by 5 bases; bases with no gene match: 5. Germline loops: CDR1 LNHDA, CDR2 SQIVND (reference sequence). The CDR3 covers 14 residues. In DNA form, the CDR3 reads TGTGCCAGTAGTTGGACAGGTGGAACAGATACGCAGTATTTT. Protein: CASSWTGGTDTQYF.

J is TRBJ1-2 and V is TRBV27; weak D call: TRBD1 (5 bases). The CDR3 is made up of 13 amino acids. V lost 6 bases and J lost 8, with 16 bases in between. CDR1 and CDR2 from the germline V gene are MNHEY and SMNVEV (reference sequence). In nucleotides, the CDR3 is TGTGCCAGCAGCCTGGGGGGGGTTGGGGGCTACACCTTC. It translates to CASSLGGVGGYTF.

CDR3 loop: CASSAPGQGVSGANVLTF. DNA for the CDR3: TGTGCCAGCAGCGCGCCGGGACAGGGGGTGTCTGGGGCCAACGTCCTGACTTTC. The chain combines TRBV9 with TRBJ2-6; 11 bases fit TRBD1. The CDR3 runs to 18 residues. Germline lookup yields CDR1 SGDLS and CDR2 YYNGEE. The V gene end was trimmed by 3 bases and the J gene end by 1 base; junction bases not matched to a gene: 6.

The gene calls are TRBV2 and TRBJ1-4, with D maybe TRBD1 (6 bases). CDR1 SNHLY and CDR2 FYNNEI come from the germline V gene. V shed 4 bases and J shed 8 bases, with 11 bases lying between them. CDR3 size: 13 residues. CDR3 DNA sequence: TGTGCCAGCAGTGTGCAGGGGAGAGAAAAACTGTTTTTT. The encoded protein is CASSVQGREKLFF.

The gene calls are TRBV14 and TRBJ2-5; TRBD1 aligns across 7 bases. This CDR3 spans 15 amino acids. V shed 3 bases, J shed 4 bases, and the junction held 8 bases outside the gene matches. Germline lookup yields CDR1 SGHDN and CDR2 FVKESK. The CDR3 sequence is CASSQKTGAVETQYF. CDR3 DNA: TGTGCCAGCAGCCAGAAAACAGGGGCGGTAGAGACCCAGTACTTC.

The chain has TRBV18 and TRBJ1-3, with D unresolved. V lost 4 bases, J lost 0 bases, and 4 bases lay in between. This CDR3 spans 13 amino acids. The germline gives CDR1 KGHSH, CDR2 LQKENI. CDR3 sequence (DNA): TGTGCCAGCTCACGCGGCTCTGGAAACACCATATATTTT. Its protein product is CASSRGSGNTIYF.

J is TRBJ1-4 and V is TRBV3-1 (or the pseudogene TRBV3-2); 7 nucleotides match TRBD1. V lost 5 bases and J lost 8; bases outside the gene matches: 2. Germline CDR1 is LGHDT and CDR2 is YNNKEL (reference sequence). CDR3 length: 12 amino acids. CDR3 DNA sequence: TGTGCCAGCAGCGCAGGGGGGGAAAAACTGTTTTTT. Translating it yields CASSAGGEKLFF.

The V call is TRBV7-9, the J call TRBJ2-7; 7 bases agree with TRBD2. Germline loops: CDR1 SEHNR, CDR2 FQNEAQ (reference sequence). The trim removed 3 bases at V and 7 bases at J, leaving 6 bases unmatched. The CDR3 sequence is 13 residues long. As DNA, the CDR3 is TGTGCCAGCAGCTTTACCCCCGGGGGGGAGCAGTACTTC. The encoded protein is CASSFTPGGEQYF.

This clone was counted a single time. The rearrangement joins TRBV7-8 to TRBJ1-1; a possible D gene is TRBD1 (6 bases). The germline V gene encodes CDR1 SGHVS and CDR2 FQNEAQ. The germline V and J ends were trimmed by 5 bases and 1 base, with 17 bases remaining between them. The CDR3 has 16 residues. CDR3 DNA sequence: TGTGCCAGCAGCCCGGGACAAGTTTTCGGGAACACTGAAGCTTTCTTT. As protein: CASSPGQVFGNTEAFF.

This rearrangement joins TRBV2 to TRBJ1-1; D is perhaps TRBD1 (5 bases). The CDR3 contains 14 residues. The V end lost 4 bases, the J end lost 3 bases, and 12 bases lay between the germline ends. The V gene's germline CDR1 is SNHLY and CDR2 FYNNEI. The CDR3 nucleotides are TGTGCCAGCAGTGGGGGCTTTTTCGACACTGAAGCTTTCTTT. Its protein is CASSGGFFDTEAFF.

This chain links TRBV7-9 with TRBJ2-4; the D gene is possibly TRBD2 (7 bases). Germline V CDR1 and CDR2: SEHNR, FQNEAQ (reference sequence). The CDR3 has 13 residues. Trimming took off 5 bases at V and 10 bases at J, with 15 bases between the two ends. The CDR3 DNA sequence: TGTGCCAGCAGCGACCCGGGGAGGGGGATTCAGTACTTC. Protein sequence: CASSDPGRGIQYF.

The chain recombines TRBV20-1 with TRBJ1-2; unclear D gene. Trimming left V 3 bases short and J 6 bases short, with 11 bases between. The CDR3 runs to 12 residues. CDR1 and CDR2 (germline): DFQATT, SNEGSKA (reference sequence). CDR3 protein: CSASSQADGYTF. Written as DNA, the CDR3 is TGCAGTGCTAGTAGTCAGGCTGATGGCTACACCTTC.

This chain links TRBV24-1 with TRBJ1-2, with 9 positions matching TRBD1. Germline lookup yields CDR1 KGHDR and CDR2 SFDVKD. The CDR3 runs 13 residues. After removal of 7 bases from V and 6 bases from J, the junction contained 5 bases not matched to a gene. This CDR3 is CATRGDRAHGYTF. The CDR3 coding sequence is TGTGCCACCAGGGGGGACAGGGCCCATGGCTACACCTTC.

The chain links TRBV9 to TRBJ1-1, with unresolved D. The V and J ends lost 1 base and 1 base respectively, with 8 bases between them. This CDR3 has 14 residues. The germline V gene encodes CDR1 SGDLS and CDR2 YYNGEE. The CDR3 nucleotides read TGTGCCAGCAGCGTACTTATGGCGAACACTGAAGCTTTCTTT. This encodes CASSVLMANTEAFF. The whole variable domain, filled in from reference TRBV9 and TRBJ1-1, reads DSGVTQTPKHLITATGQRVTLRCSPRSGDLSVYWYQQSLDQGLQFLIQYYNGEERAKGNILERFSAQQFPDLHSELNLSSLELGDSALYFCASSVLMANTEAFFGQGTRLTVV.

This sequence joins TRBV19 and TRBJ2-2, with no clear D. This CDR3 is 13 amino acids long. With 8 bases removed from V and 1 base from J, the gap between germline ends came to 8 bases. Germline V gene lookup returns CDR1 LNHDA and CDR2 SQIVND (reference sequence). The chain's CDR3 is CASFKLNTGELFF. For the CDR3, the DNA is TGTGCCAGTTTTAAGCTGAACACCGGGGAGCTGTTTTTT.

The chain is built from TRBV28 and TRBJ1-1, with 7 nucleotides matching TRBD1. The germline V gene has CDR1 MDHEN and CDR2 SYDVKM. V lost 6 bases and J lost 1; bases outside the gene matches: 2. This CDR3 has 13 amino acids. The CDR3 loop is CASRRTGNTEAFF. DNA of the CDR3: TGTGCCAGCAGGAGGACAGGGAACACTGAAGCTTTCTTT.

The chain recombines TRBV5-5 with TRBJ1-2; D is unclear. CDR1 is SGHKS and CDR2 is YYEKEE in the germline V gene (reference sequence). Trimming stripped 5 bases from V and 0 bases from J, with 17 bases between. The CDR3 is made up of 16 amino acids. The CDR3: CASRYDSTLANYGYTF. CDR3 nucleotide sequence: TGTGCCAGCAGATACGACTCAACTCTAGCTAACTATGGCTACACCTTC.

The V gene is TRBV13, the J gene TRBJ2-7; 8 nucleotides agree with TRBD2. The CDR3 runs to 15 residues. The V gene's germline CDR1 is PRHDT and CDR2 FYEKMQ (reference sequence). With 5 bases clipped from V and 5 bases from J, the junction kept 11 bases outside the gene matches. The CDR3 loop is CASSVWAGGNNEQYF. In DNA, the CDR3 is TGTGCCAGCAGCGTCTGGGCGGGAGGAAATAACGAGCAGTACTTC.

The genes are TRBV6-5 and TRBJ1-5; the D is unclear. Per the germline V gene, CDR1 is MNHEY and CDR2 is SVGAGI. V lost 7 bases to trimming and J lost 5 bases, with 15 bases between them. This CDR3 is 14 amino acids long. The CDR3 DNA follows: TGTGCCAGCACCCCCCTGGCTGCCGATCAGCCCCAGCATTTT. This translates into CASTPLAADQPQHF.

This clone has more than one count but fewer than ten. The V and J genes are TRBV30 and TRBJ1-2; D is ambiguous. Germline CDR1 GTSNPN, CDR2 SVGIG (reference sequence). V gave up 6 bases and J gave up 2 bases, with 10 bases separating them. The CDR3 is made up of 12 amino acids. The CDR3 DNA reads as TGTGCCTGCCTTGTCGTCAACTATGGCTACACCTTC. Its protein is CACLVVNYGYTF.

The J gene is TRBJ2-1, the V gene TRBV6-5; 7 bases are shared with TRBD1. Trimming took 7 bases from V and 4 from J; bases not matched to a gene: 7. CDR1 MNHEY and CDR2 SVGAGI come from the germline V gene. There are 14 residues in the CDR3. The CDR3 DNA is TGTGCCAGCAAAAGGGGGCTAAGTTACAATGAGCAGTTCTTC. Residues: CASKRGLSYNEQFF.

CDR3 bases: TGTGCCACCAGTGATTCCGGGTCCATCGATACGCAGTATTTT. Its translation: CATSDSGSIDTQYF. J is TRBJ2-3 and V is TRBV24-1, with D hard to call. This CDR3 is built from 14 residues. Germline CDR1 is KGHDR and CDR2 is SFDVKD. The V and J ends lost 2 bases and 6 bases respectively, with 11 bases between them.

CDR3 residues: CATTTGRRNSPLHF. The CDR3 DNA sequence: TGTGCCACCACTACCGGGAGGAGGAATTCACCCCTCCACTTT. The chain is built from TRBV4-2 and TRBJ1-6; D gene ambiguous. The germline gives CDR1 LGHNA, CDR2 YNFKEQ. Trimming pared 10 bases from V and 7 bases from J, leaving 17 bases between. The CDR3 runs 14 residues.

The rearrangement joins TRBV5-6 to TRBJ2-4, with 7 bases that match TRBD1. V lost 4 bases and J lost 0; bases outside the gene matches: 7. The germline V gene encodes CDR1 SGHDT and CDR2 YYEEEE. This CDR3 spans 16 amino acids. CDR3 coding DNA: TGTGCCAGCAGCCAGACAGGGACATTAGCCAAAAACATTCAGTACTTC. Its protein is CASSQTGTLAKNIQYF.

The V and J genes are TRBV18 and TRBJ1-5; 10 nucleotides agree with TRBD1. V was pared by 4 bases and J by 5 bases, with 5 bases of the junction left unmatched. The CDR3 has 15 residues. In germline, CDR1 is KGHSH, CDR2 LQKENI. CDR3 coding DNA: TGTGCCAGCTCACGGACAGGGGGTGTCGATCAGCCCCAGCATTTT. This gives the protein CASSRTGGVDQPQHF.

This sequence joins TRBV3-1 (or the pseudogene TRBV3-2) and TRBJ2-5; a weak D match, TRBD2 (6 bases). Trimming removed 7 bases at V and 4 bases at J, with 13 bases between. The CDR3 covers 13 residues. Germline CDR1 LGHDT, CDR2 YNNKEL (reference sequence). In DNA form, the CDR3 reads TGTGCCAGCAACCCGGGGGTAAGAGAGACCCAGTACTTC. This encodes CASNPGVRETQYF.

The gene calls are TRBV30 and TRBJ1-2; D may be TRBD1 (5 bases). V dropped 5 bases and J dropped 4 bases, with 20 bases sitting between them. Germline CDR1 is GTSNPN and CDR2 is SVGIG (reference sequence). The CDR3 is 15 amino acids. CDR3 sequence (DNA): TGTGCCTGGGGGGCCTCGACAGCTAGGGGCTATGGCTACACCTTC. This translates into CAWGASTARGYGYTF.

This clone was found a few times. V is TRBV28 and J is TRBJ1-2; D is unresolved. The V end was cut by 5 bases, the J end by 8 bases, with 21 bases between. Germline V gene sequence: CDR1 MDHEN, CDR2 SYDVKM. This CDR3 is 15 amino acids long. CDR3 coding DNA: TGTGCCAGCAGTCCCCCAGGAGGGCTGTTGGGCGGCTACACCTTC. Translated: CASSPPGGLLGGYTF.

The chain couples TRBV29-1 to TRBJ2-1; the D gene is possibly TRBD2 (6 bases). Looked up from germline, CDR1 is SQVTM and CDR2 is ANQGSEA. V was clipped by 2 bases and J by 0 bases, with 8 bases between them. This CDR3 region has 14 residues. The CDR3 bases are TGCAGCGTTGAACGGGGGAGCTCCTACAATGAGCAGTTCTTC. This codes for CSVERGSSYNEQFF.